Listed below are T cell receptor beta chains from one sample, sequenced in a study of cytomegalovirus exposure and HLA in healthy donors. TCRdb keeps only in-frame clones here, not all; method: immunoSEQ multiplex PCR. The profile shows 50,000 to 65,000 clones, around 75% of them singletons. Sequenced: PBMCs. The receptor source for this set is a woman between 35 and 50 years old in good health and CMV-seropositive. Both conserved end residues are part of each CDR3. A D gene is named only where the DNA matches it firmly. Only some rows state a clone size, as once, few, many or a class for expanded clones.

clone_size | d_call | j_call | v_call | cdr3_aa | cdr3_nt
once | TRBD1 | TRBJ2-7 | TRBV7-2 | CASSLLQGSSYEQYF | TGTGCCAGCAGCTTACTACAGGGGAGCTCCTACGAGCAGTACTTC
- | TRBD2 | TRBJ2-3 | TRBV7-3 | CASSLTAPAGGPKDTQYF | TGTGCCAGCAGCTTAACGGCCCCAGCGGGGGGGCCGAAAGATACGCAGTATTTT
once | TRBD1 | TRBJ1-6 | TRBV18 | CASSPGQGNSPLHF | TGTGCCAGCTCACCGGGACAGGGAAATTCACCCCTCCACTTT
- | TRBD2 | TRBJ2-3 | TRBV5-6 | CASSDGTSGWDTQYF | TGTGCCAGCAGCGACGGGACTAGCGGGTGGGATACGCAGTATTTT
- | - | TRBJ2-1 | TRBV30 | CAWSPREKGSRTDEQFF | TGTGCCTGGAGCCCTCGGGAGAAGGGCAGCCGTACGGATGAGCAGTTCTTC
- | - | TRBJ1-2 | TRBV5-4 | CATYGARGYGYTF | TGTGCCACATATGGGGCGCGGGGCTATGGCTACACCTTC
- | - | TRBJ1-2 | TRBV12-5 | CASGFTANYGYTF | TGTGCTAGTGGCTTCACAGCTAACTATGGCTACACCTTC
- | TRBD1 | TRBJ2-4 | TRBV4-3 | CASSQLTGGKNIQYF | TGCGCCAGCAGCCAATTGACAGGGGGCAAAAACATTCAGTACTTC
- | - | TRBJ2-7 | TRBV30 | CAWSVKGSGAYEQYF | TGTGCCTGGAGTGTAAAAGGAAGCGGAGCCTACGAGCAGTACTTC
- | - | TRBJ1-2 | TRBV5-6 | CASSENSQGYYGYTF | TGTGCCAGCAGCGAAAATTCTCAGGGGTACTATGGCTACACCTTC
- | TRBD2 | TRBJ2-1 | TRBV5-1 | CASSTRVAGTNEQFF | TGCGCCAGCAGCACCAGGGTAGCGGGGACCAATGAGCAGTTCTTC
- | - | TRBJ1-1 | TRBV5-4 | CASSLKVGRNTEAFF | TGTGCCAGCAGCTTAAAGGTGGGGCGGAACACTGAAGCTTTCTTT
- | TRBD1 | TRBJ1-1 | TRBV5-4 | CASRLMTGGTEAFF | TGTGCCAGCAGGCTAATGACAGGGGGCACTGAAGCTTTCTTT
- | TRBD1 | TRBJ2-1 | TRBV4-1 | CASSPIQGVPYNEQFF | TGCGCCAGCAGCCCAATACAGGGGGTCCCCTACAATGAGCAGTTCTTC
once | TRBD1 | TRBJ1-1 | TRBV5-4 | CASSSAGGTGGPEAFF | TGTGCCAGCAGCTCCGCGGGCGGGACAGGGGGCCCTGAAGCTTTCTTT
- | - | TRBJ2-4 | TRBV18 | CASSPPGANIQYF | TGTGCCAGCTCACCACCGGGCGCTAACATTCAGTACTTC
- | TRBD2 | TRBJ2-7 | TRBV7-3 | CASSFTSVSYEQYF | TGTGCCAGCAGCTTTACTAGCGTATCCTACGAGCAGTACTTC
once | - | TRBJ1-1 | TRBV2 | CASNLADITEAFF | TGTGCCAGCAACCTTGCGGACATCACTGAAGCTTTCTTT
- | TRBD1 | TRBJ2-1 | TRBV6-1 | CASRARTGVSYNEQFF | TGTGCCAGCCGTGCCCGGACAGGGGTATCCTACAATGAGCAGTTCTTC
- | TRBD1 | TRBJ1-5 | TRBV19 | CASSIARGQGAYQPQHF | TGTGCCAGTAGTATAGCGCGGGGACAGGGGGCTTATCAGCCCCAGCATTTT
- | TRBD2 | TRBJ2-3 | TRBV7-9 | CASSTWTSGPLDTQYF | TGTGCCAGCAGCACCTGGACTAGCGGGCCGTTGGATACGCAGTATTTT
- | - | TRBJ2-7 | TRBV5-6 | CASSRDSEQYF | TGTGCCAGCAGCCGTGATAGCGAGCAGTACTTC
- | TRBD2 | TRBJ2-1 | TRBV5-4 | CASSSARGGGGEQFF | TGTGCCAGCAGCTCGGCACGTGGCGGGGGAGGTGAGCAGTTCTTC
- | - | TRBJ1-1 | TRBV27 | CASSLNVRGPPNTEAFF | TGTGCCAGCAGTTTAAACGTCAGGGGCCCCCCGAACACTGAAGCTTTCTTT
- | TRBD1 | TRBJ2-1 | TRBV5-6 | CASSPDRGGNEQFF | TGTGCCAGCAGCCCCGACAGGGGGGGTAATGAGCAGTTCTTC
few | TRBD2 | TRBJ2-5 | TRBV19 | CASSMVAGALQETQYF | TGTGCCAGTAGTATGGTAGCGGGGGCCCTCCAAGAGACCCAGTACTTC
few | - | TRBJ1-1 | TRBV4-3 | CASSQESGRNTEAFF | TGCGCCAGCAGCCAAGAATCAGGCAGGAACACTGAAGCTTTCTTT
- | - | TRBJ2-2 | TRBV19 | CASESPAGTGELFF | TGTGCCAGCGAATCCCCCGCGGGCACCGGGGAGCTGTTTTTT
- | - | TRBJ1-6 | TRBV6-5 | CASSYSISGSPLHF | TGTGCCAGCAGTTACTCGATCAGCGGTTCACCCCTCCACTTT
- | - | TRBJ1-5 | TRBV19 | CAPKRGKEDNQPQHF | TGTGCCCCTAAGCGGGGGAAGGAGGATAATCAGCCCCAGCATTTT
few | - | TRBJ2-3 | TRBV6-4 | CASSGGSGTQYF | TGTGCCAGCAGCGGAGGTAGTGGTACGCAGTATTTT
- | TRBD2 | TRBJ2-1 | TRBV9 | CASSALAGPNNEQFF | TGTGCCAGCAGCGCGCTAGCGGGGCCTAACAATGAGCAGTTCTTC
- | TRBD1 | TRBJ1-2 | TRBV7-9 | CASSFLGTANYGYTF | TGTGCCAGCAGCTTTCTCGGGACAGCTAACTATGGCTACACCTTC
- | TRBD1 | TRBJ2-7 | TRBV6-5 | CASSRQGPYEQYF | TGTGCCAGCAGCCGACAGGGACCTTACGAGCAGTACTTC
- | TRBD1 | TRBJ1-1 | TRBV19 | CATWTGRNTEAFF | TGTGCCACCTGGACAGGCCGAAACACTGAAGCTTTCTTT
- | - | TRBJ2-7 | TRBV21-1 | CASSKAQDPHGEQYF | TGTGCCAGCAGCAAAGCACAGGACCCTCATGGGGAGCAGTACTTC
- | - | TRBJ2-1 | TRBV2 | CASSESIQGPFF | TGTGCCAGCAGTGAATCTATCCAGGGTCCGTTCTTC
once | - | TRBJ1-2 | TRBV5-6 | CASSSQGPSYGYTF | TGTGCCAGCAGCTCGCAGGGGCCTAGCTATGGCTACACCTTC
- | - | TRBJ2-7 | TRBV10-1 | CASSESGLRQYF | TGCGCCAGCAGTGAGTCGGGGCTAAGGCAGTACTTC
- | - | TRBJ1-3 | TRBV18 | CASSPRTVNTIYF | TGTGCCAGCTCACCTAGGACAGTTAACACCATATATTTT
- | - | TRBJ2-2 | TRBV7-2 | CASSLAVLNTGELFF | TGTGCCAGCAGCTTAGCCGTCTTGAACACCGGGGAGCTGTTTTTT
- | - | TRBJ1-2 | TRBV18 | CASSPGQSLDGYTF | TGTGCCAGCTCACCAGGTCAGTCCCTGGATGGCTACACCTTC
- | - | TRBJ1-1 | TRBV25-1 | CASSDPRGGETSAFF | TGTGCCAGCAGTGATCCGAGGGGGGGTGAGACGTCCGCTTTCTTT
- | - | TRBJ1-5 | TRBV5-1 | CASSIRGGNQPQHF | TGCGCCAGCAGCATCAGGGGAGGCAATCAGCCCCAGCATTTT
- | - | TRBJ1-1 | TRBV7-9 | CASSLERNTEAFF | TGTGCCAGCAGCTTAGAGAGAAACACTGAAGCTTTCTTT
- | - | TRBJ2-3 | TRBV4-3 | CASSQGARGTDTQYF | TGCGCCAGCAGCCAAGGAGCGCGGGGCACAGATACGCAGTATTTT
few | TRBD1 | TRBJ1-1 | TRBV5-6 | CASSLGWDRGEAFF | TGTGCCAGCAGCTTGGGGTGGGACAGGGGTGAAGCTTTCTTT
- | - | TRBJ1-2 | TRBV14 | CASKSGGGYTF | TGTGCCAGCAAGTCCGGAGGCGGCTACACCTTC
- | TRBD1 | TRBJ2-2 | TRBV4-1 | CASSPRTGPGELFF | TGCGCCAGCAGCCCCCGGACAGGCCCCGGGGAGCTGTTTTTT
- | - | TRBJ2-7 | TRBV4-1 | CASSGTPYEQYF | TGCGCCAGCAGCGGGACACCCTACGAGCAGTACTTC
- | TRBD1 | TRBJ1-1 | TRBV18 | CASSPGQGNTEAFF | TGTGCCAGCTCTCCAGGACAGGGCAACACTGAAGCTTTCTTT
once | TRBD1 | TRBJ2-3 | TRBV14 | CASSQPEPDRPSTDTQYF | TGTGCCAGCAGCCAACCCGAGCCGGACAGGCCGAGCACAGATACGCAGTATTTT
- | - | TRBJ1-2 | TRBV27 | CASSLIEGDGYTF | TGTGCCAGCAGTTTAATAGAAGGAGATGGCTACACCTTC
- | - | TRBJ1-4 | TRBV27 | CASSYRALGEKLFF | TGTGCCAGCAGTTACAGGGCTCTCGGTGAAAAACTGTTTTTT